This TCR beta chain was sequenced for a study of shared clonotypes between healthy human individuals. Broader study findings: The study found lower generation probabilities in non-shared clonotypes than in those shared by all four donors. It was observed that roughly 5.1% of naive CD4 clonotypes were shared across a handful of donors.

V was shortened by 4 bases and J by 7 bases, with 13 bases between the two germline ends. The CDR3 has 14 residues. Germline-derived CDR1 and CDR2 are WNHNN and SYGVQD (reference sequence). With respect to this clone: Its matching antigen is unknown.

The assay was immunoSEQ multiplex PCR, and TCRdb's table has in-frame clones only and misses some. The sample includes 2 million to 2.5 million clones, roughly 95% of them seen just once. The chain combines TRBV10-1 with TRBJ2-2; D remains ambiguous. The receptor was derived from a man younger than 35 in good health. Material for sequencing was naive CD4+ T cells sorted from blood. This sample's subset: CD45RA+ positively selected. In DNA, the CDR3 is TGCGCCAGCAGTGCCGCAGGCAAGAGCGGGGAGCTGTTTTTT. Its translation: CASSAAGKSGELFF.